Each of the 12 T cell receptor beta chains below was sequenced from the same sample in a study of beta chain features in type 1 diabetes. These receptors lack a known antigen. What was sequenced were expressed TCRB transcripts, since all of the isolated RNA had been reverse transcribed. Sequencing was performed with immunoSEQ multiplex PCR; in TCRdb, only in-frame clones are kept and a portion is missing. The sample holds 400,000 or so clones, around an eighth seen once. Broader study findings: All four CD4+ subsets from Type 1 diabetes patients carried moderately but significantly shorter TCRB CDR3s.

The sample comprised naive CD4+ T cells from blood. Source of these receptors: a woman aged 18-30 years with type 1 diabetes.

This clone came up a few times. J is TRBJ2-1 and V is TRBV7-3; 8 nucleotides agree with TRBD1. Germline V CDR1 and CDR2: SGHTA, FQGTGA. The length of the CDR3 is 15 residues. Trimming removed 5 bases from V and 4 bases from J; junction bases left unmatched: 7. The CDR3 DNA sequence: TGTGCCAGCAGCACCTCGGGACAGGATTACAATGAGCAGTTCTTC. It is translated as CASSTSGQDYNEQFF.

The chain is built from TRBV7-9 and TRBJ1-5; D may be TRBD1 (5 bases). The length of the CDR3 is 15 residues. Looked up from germline, CDR1 is SEHNR and CDR2 is FQNEAQ (reference sequence). With 1 base removed from V and 3 bases from J, the gap between germline ends came to 10 bases. The CDR3 nucleotides read TGTGCCAGCAGCTTAGGCGACAGTATCAATCAGCCCCAGCATTTT. It specifies CASSLGDSINQPQHF.

This clone was counted only a few times. The chain recombines TRBV6-5 with TRBJ1-5, with D possibly being TRBD1 (6 bases). The CDR3 is 14 residues long. Between the trimmed V and J ends, which lost 7 bases and 7 bases, there was a span of 17 bases. Looked up from germline, CDR1 is MNHEY and CDR2 is SVGAGI. DNA for the CDR3: TGTGCCAGCAAAGTGGGGCAGGGGAGACAGCCCCAGCATTTT. It specifies CASKVGQGRQPQHF.

This clone appeared a few times. The rearrangement joins TRBV7-9 to TRBJ2-7; the D gene is possibly TRBD1 (6 bases). Deletions cut 5 bases from V and 5 bases from J, with 16 bases between. CDR3 length: 14 amino acids. Germline assignment: CDR1 SEHNR and CDR2 FQNEAQ (reference sequence). The CDR3 region has the DNA TGTGCCAGCAGCCCTTGGGACACCCGGGACGAGCAGTACTTC. Amino acids: CASSPWDTRDEQYF.

CDR3 region: CASSLGRFRETQYF. CDR3 DNA: TGTGCCAGCAGCTTAGGGCGGTTTCGGGAGACCCAGTACTTC. This chain connects TRBV13 to TRBJ2-5, with D hard to call. V was shortened by 0 bases and J by 5 bases, with 10 bases between the two germline ends. The germline gives CDR1 PRHDT, CDR2 FYEKMQ (reference sequence). This CDR3 spans 14 amino acids. The full variable domain, completed using reference TRBV13 and TRBJ2-5, is AAGVIQSPRHLIKEKRETATLKCYPIPRHDTVYWYQQGPGQDPQFLISFYEKMQSDKGSIPDRFSAQQFSDYHSELNMSSLELGDSALYFCASSLGRFRETQYFGPGTRLLVL.

The chain has TRBV28 and TRBJ1-5, with D possibly being TRBD1 (5 bases). V was trimmed by 10 bases and J by 5 bases, leaving 15 bases between them. This CDR3 region has 13 residues. Per germline, CDR1 MDHEN and CDR2 SYDVKM. In DNA form, the CDR3 reads TGTGCCAATATGGCGGGGCCGGATCAGCCCCAGCATTTT. Translation gives CANMAGPDQPQHF.

CDR3 region: CASSPGVPGVYEQYF. In DNA, the CDR3 is TGTGCCAGCAGCCCCGGTGTCCCGGGGGTTTACGAGCAGTACTTC. The V call is TRBV7-3, the J call TRBJ2-7, with TRBD2 as a possible D gene (6 bases). Deletions cut 5 bases from V and 4 bases from J, with 18 bases between. This CDR3 has 15 residues. Germline CDR1 and CDR2: SGHTA and FQGTGA. Filled out from reference TRBV7-3 and TRBJ2-7, the complete variable domain reads GAGVSQTPSNKVTEKGKYVELRCDPISGHTALYWYRQSLGQGPEFLIYFQGTGAADDSGLPNDRFFAVRPEGSVSTLKIQRTERGDSAVYLCASSPGVPGVYEQYFGPGTRLTVT.

DNA for the CDR3: TGCGCCAGCAGCCCAGGACAGGGGATAGAAGTTGATACGCAGTATTTT. This gives the protein CASSPGQGIEVDTQYF. This chain joins TRBV5-1 and TRBJ2-3; 9 positions match TRBD1. This CDR3 spans 16 amino acids. From germline, CDR1 is SGHRS and CDR2 YFSETQ. The trim removed 4 bases at V and 6 bases at J, leaving 12 bases unmatched.

The V and J genes are TRBV6-5 and TRBJ2-5; TRBD2 agrees at 10 bases. The V gene end was trimmed by 3 bases and the J gene end by 1 base; junction bases not matched to a gene: 5. This CDR3 is 16 amino acids long. Germline CDR1 reads MNHEY; CDR2 reads SVGAGI. The CDR3 DNA reads TGTGCCAGCAGTTATGGAGCGGGGGGGTTCCAAGAGACCCAGTACTTC. Amino acids: CASSYGAGGFQETQYF.

The chain combines TRBV28 with TRBJ1-2, with D unclear. Trimming took 4 bases from V and 7 from J, leaving 7 bases between them. The germline gives CDR1 MDHEN, CDR2 SYDVKM. The CDR3 contains 11 residues. CDR3 residues: CASSSTGGYTF. DNA of the CDR3: TGTGCCAGCAGTTCGACGGGTGGCTACACCTTC.

The V and J genes are TRBV15 and TRBJ2-7; D is unclear. CDR3 length equals 15 residues. CDR1 is LNHNV and CDR2 is YYDKDF in the germline V gene (reference sequence). V was trimmed by 0 bases and J by 4 bases, leaving 13 bases between them. CDR3 in DNA: TGTGCCACCAGCAGAGAAGCACTCCTGCCGTACGAGCAGTACTTC. Its protein is CATSREALLPYEQYF.

This clone was detected only a few times. This chain links TRBV5-1 with TRBJ1-2, with TRBD1 matching 8 bases. Germline CDR1 reads SGHRS; CDR2 reads YFSETQ. V lost 4 bases and J lost 1; bases outside the gene matches: 3. CDR3 size: 14 residues. The CDR3 sequence is CASSRQGNNYGYTF. As DNA, the CDR3 is TGCGCCAGCAGCCGACAGGGGAATAACTATGGCTACACCTTC.